Listed here are 27 T cell receptor beta chains from one sample, sequenced in a study of cytomegalovirus exposure and HLA in healthy donors. Method: immunoSEQ multiplex PCR; TCRdb's copy keeps in-frame clones and lacks some. The table records about 120,000 clones, about 88% of them present only once. What was sequenced was PBMCs. The receptor set was obtained from a young woman in good health and CMV-seronegative.

This clone was observed once. The chain employs TRBV7-8 and TRBJ2-3; 10 nucleotides agree with TRBD2. V was clipped by 1 base and J by 1 base; unmatched bases: 2. Germline V gene data show CDR1 as SGHVS and CDR2 as FQNEAQ. The length of the CDR3 is 16 residues. The CDR3 here is CASSLGTSGGTDTQYF. The CDR3 nucleotides are TGTGCCAGCAGCTTAGGTACTAGCGGGGGCACAGATACGCAGTATTTT.

The V and J genes are TRBV5-1 and TRBJ1-1, with 7 bases aligning to TRBD1. Germline V gene data show CDR1 as SGHRS and CDR2 as YFSETQ. The ends lost 6 bases at V and 3 bases at J; junction bases unmatched: 8. The CDR3 is 14 residues long. CDR3 DNA: TGCGCCAGCATTGAGGGGGCGTCCGACACTGAAGCTTTCTTT. This encodes CASIEGASDTEAFF.

The genes are TRBV5-6 and TRBJ2-1; no clear D gene. The CDR3 contains 16 residues. The germline gives CDR1 SGHDT, CDR2 YYEEEE. V shed 0 bases and J shed 4 bases, with 14 bases lying between them. This CDR3 is CASSLAGSILYNEQFF. The DNA for the CDR3 is TGTGCCAGCAGCTTGGCAGGCAGTATACTTTACAATGAGCAGTTCTTC.

This clone was detected only once. The V call is TRBV5-4, the J call TRBJ2-1; D might be TRBD2 (6 bases). The germline V gene encodes CDR1 SGHNT and CDR2 YYREEE (reference sequence). V was pared by 4 bases and J by 8 bases, with 25 bases between. CDR3 length: 17 amino acids. The CDR3 loop reads CASSKERAVISGDEQFF. CDR3 DNA: TGTGCCAGCAGCAAGGAGCGGGCGGTTATCTCTGGAGATGAGCAGTTCTTC.

The chain recombines TRBV14 with TRBJ2-3, with D possibly being TRBD2 (5 bases). Trimming left V 3 bases short and J 6 bases short, with 13 bases between. CDR1 is SGHDN, CDR2 FVKESK, per germline. The CDR3 is 14 residues long. CDR3 sequence reads: CASSHRTGLDTQYF. The CDR3 nucleotides read TGTGCCAGCAGCCACCGGACTGGTTTGGATACGCAGTATTTT.

This clone occurred once. The V call is TRBV29-1, the J call TRBJ1-4; no reliable D call. CDR3 length: 13 residues. The V gene lost 3 bases and the J gene lost 5 bases, with 10 bases spanning the gap. From germline, CDR1 is SQVTM and CDR2 ANQGSEA. The CDR3 region is CSVEIRLNEKLFF. The DNA of the CDR3 is TGCAGCGTTGAGATCAGGTTGAATGAAAAACTGTTTTTT. The whole variable domain, remainder taken from reference TRBV29-1 and TRBJ1-4, is SAVISQKPSRDICQRGTSLTIQCQVDSQVTMMFWYRQQPGQSLTLIATANQGSEATYESGFVIDKFPISRPNLTFSTLTVSNMSPEDSSIYLCSVEIRLNEKLFFGSGTQLSVL.

The chain joins TRBV7-8 to TRBJ1-3; D gene ambiguous. CDR1 SGHVS and CDR2 FQNEAQ come from the germline V gene. V lost 4 bases to trimming and J lost 0 bases, with 10 bases between them. This CDR3 region has 15 residues. CDR3 DNA: TGTGCCAGCAGCTCCTTTATGGCCTCTGGAAACACCATATATTTT. This sequence encodes CASSSFMASGNTIYF.

This chain joins TRBV7-2 and TRBJ2-7; TRBD2 agrees at 11 bases. The CDR3 loop spans 15 amino acids. J was trimmed by 7 bases and V by 5 bases; bases with no gene match: 10. Per the germline V gene, CDR1 is SGHTA and CDR2 is FQGNSA. The CDR3 nucleotides are TGTGCCAGCAGCCCCAGTAGCGGGAGGGCCGAGGAGCAGTACTTC. Amino acid sequence: CASSPSSGRAEEQYF.

The CDR3 here is CASRLSDSNQPQHF. The CDR3 region has the DNA TGTGCCAGCAGACTATCGGATAGCAATCAGCCCCAGCATTTT. The chain joins TRBV2 to TRBJ1-5; unclear D gene. The CDR3 sequence is 14 residues long. CDR1 is SNHLY, CDR2 FYNNEI, per germline. Between the trimmed V and J ends, which lost 6 bases and 0 bases, there was a span of 9 bases.

The rearrangement links TRBV30 to TRBJ1-3; a possible D gene is TRBD1 (5 bases). The CDR3 extends over 16 amino acids. CDR1 GTSNPN and CDR2 SVGIG come from the germline V gene (reference sequence). The ends were cut back, 0 bases at V and 2 bases at J, with 14 bases in the middle. The CDR3 reads CAWSVGQGGPGNTIYF. DNA for the CDR3: TGTGCCTGGAGTGTAGGGCAGGGAGGACCTGGAAACACCATATATTTT.

J is TRBJ2-7 and V is TRBV7-2; 8 bases are shared with TRBD2. The junction had 13 bases not matched to a gene; V was cut back by 3 bases and J by 6 bases. Per germline, CDR1 SGHTA and CDR2 FQGNSA. CDR3 size: 16 residues. CDR3 in amino acids: CASSFNRAGGRGEQYF. The CDR3, as DNA: TGTGCCAGCAGCTTTAATCGGGCGGGAGGCCGGGGCGAGCAGTACTTC.

This chain connects TRBV28 to TRBJ2-7; 7 bases are a match to TRBD1. Trimming at V came to 1 base and at J to 0 bases, leaving 6 bases not matched to a gene. The V gene's germline CDR1 is MDHEN and CDR2 SYDVKM. This CDR3 contains 16 residues. CDR3 protein: CASSLSRAGGSYEQYF. CDR3 bases: TGTGCCAGCAGTTTATCGAGGGCAGGGGGCTCCTACGAGCAGTACTTC.

This chain uses TRBV5-6 with TRBJ2-5, with TRBD2 matching over 8 bases. The CDR3 sequence is 14 residues long. Per germline, CDR1 SGHDT and CDR2 YYEEEE. The V gene end was trimmed by 7 bases and the J gene end by 3 bases; junction bases not matched to a gene: 8. The CDR3 spells CASGITSGEETQYF. In DNA, the CDR3 is TGTGCCAGCGGAATAACTAGCGGAGAAGAGACCCAGTACTTC.

The chain employs TRBV28 and TRBJ2-1, with no clear D. The CDR3 sequence is 14 residues long. The germline gives CDR1 MDHEN, CDR2 SYDVKM. V lost 5 bases and J lost 5, with 13 bases in between. The CDR3 DNA is TGTGCCAGCAGTCCCCGCAGGAATCACAATGAGCAGTTCTTC. Residues: CASSPRRNHNEQFF. Full variable domain (missing parts from reference TRBV28 and TRBJ2-1): DVKVTQSSRYLVKRTGEKVFLECVQDMDHENMFWYRQDPGLGLRLIYFSYDVKMKEKGDIPEGYSVSREKKERFSLILESASTNQTSMYLCASSPRRNHNEQFFGPGTRLTVL.

The chain uses TRBV19 and TRBJ2-7, with D perhaps TRBD1 (6 bases). CDR1 is LNHDA and CDR2 is SQIVND in the germline V gene (reference sequence). The CDR3 is 13 residues long. The germline V and J ends were trimmed by 8 bases and 3 bases, with 14 bases remaining between them. For the CDR3, the DNA is TGTGCCAGTTCCGGGACACGACTCTACGAGCAGTACTTC. It translates to CASSGTRLYEQYF.

V gene TRBV7-2 combines with J gene TRBJ2-2; D is perhaps TRBD1 (5 bases). Trimming stripped 10 bases from V and 3 bases from J, with 24 bases between. The CDR3 spans 17 residues. Germline-derived CDR1 and CDR2 are SGHTA and FQGNSA. The CDR3 protein is CATSTLFQGADTGELFF. The CDR3 DNA sequence: TGTGCCACCTCCACCTTGTTTCAGGGCGCAGACACCGGGGAGCTGTTTTTT.

The chain links TRBV6-6 to TRBJ2-5; perhaps TRBD2 as D (6 bases). This CDR3 is 14 amino acids long. Germline V CDR1 and CDR2: MNHNY, SVGAGI (reference sequence). Between the trimmed V and J ends, which lost 6 bases and 4 bases, there was a span of 15 bases. CDR3 coding DNA: TGTGCCAGCAGCAGCTCAGTGGAGGGAGAGACCCAGTACTTC. Protein: CASSSSVEGETQYF.

The DNA of the CDR3 is TGTGCCAGCAGCAAAGGGACTAGCGGGAGCACAGATACGCAGTATTTT. The encoded protein is CASSKGTSGSTDTQYF. The chain has TRBV28 and TRBJ2-3, with 12 positions matching TRBD2. V gave up 6 bases and J gave up 0 bases; unmatched junction bases: 4. Germline values: CDR1 MDHEN, CDR2 SYDVKM. The CDR3 contains 16 residues. Supplemented by reference TRBV28 and TRBJ2-3, the full variable domain reads DVKVTQSSRYLVKRTGEKVFLECVQDMDHENMFWYRQDPGLGLRLIYFSYDVKMKEKGDIPEGYSVSREKKERFSLILESASTNQTSMYLCASSKGTSGSTDTQYFGPGTRLTVL.

This rearrangement joins TRBV19 to TRBJ1-5; D not resolved. The V end was cut by 7 bases, the J end by 4 bases, with 14 bases between. The CDR3 length is 14 residues. CDR1 and CDR2 (germline): LNHDA, SQIVND (reference sequence). In nucleotides, the CDR3 is TGTGCCAGTATGACCGGGCGGGAAAATCAGCCCCAGCATTTT. It specifies CASMTGRENQPQHF.

This rearrangement joins TRBV6-5 to TRBJ2-7; TRBD2 aligns across 7 bases. Germline trimming cut 6 bases from V and 4 bases from J; bases unmatched to any gene: 9. The CDR3 runs to 14 residues. Germline V CDR1 and CDR2: MNHEY, SVGAGI. CDR3 sequence reads: CASRLAGSSYEQYF. CDR3 nucleotide sequence: TGTGCCAGCAGATTAGCGGGCTCAAGTTACGAGCAGTACTTC.

The CDR3 loop is CASSDLIPETGSNTEAFF. The CDR3 DNA reads TGTGCCAGCAGTGACCTTATACCGGAGACAGGGTCGAACACTGAAGCTTTCTTT. The rearrangement joins TRBV6-1 to TRBJ1-1, with TRBD1 identical over 7 bases. This CDR3 region has 18 residues. The germline CDR1 and CDR2 sequences are MNHNS and SASEGT. With V trimmed by 3 bases and J by 1 base, 14 bases remained unmatched.

The genes are TRBV13 and TRBJ2-7; possibly TRBD2 for D (6 bases). The germline CDR1 and CDR2 sequences are PRHDT and FYEKMQ (reference sequence). The V end was cut by 4 bases, the J end by 2 bases, with 15 bases between. The CDR3 runs to 15 residues. The CDR3 loop is CASSSEDYSTYEQYF. Here the CDR3 DNA reads TGTGCCAGCAGCTCTGAGGACTATTCTACCTACGAGCAGTACTTC.

The J gene is TRBJ2-2, the V gene TRBV27, with D tentatively TRBD2 (6 bases). The CDR3 sequence is 15 residues long. V was trimmed by 7 bases and J by 0 bases, leaving 12 bases between them. Looked up from germline, CDR1 is MNHEY and CDR2 is SMNVEV (reference sequence). The CDR3: CASKMGTSNTGELFF. The CDR3 nucleotides are TGTGCCAGCAAAATGGGGACTTCGAACACCGGGGAGCTGTTTTTT.

A single count supports this clone. The chain has TRBV27 and TRBJ2-5; the D is unclear. This CDR3 spans 13 amino acids. The V gene lost 6 bases and the J gene lost 1 base, with 9 bases spanning the gap. In germline, CDR1 is MNHEY, CDR2 SMNVEV (reference sequence). CDR3 protein: CASRPNSQETQYF. Written as DNA, the CDR3 is TGTGCCAGCAGGCCCAACAGCCAAGAGACCCAGTACTTC.

The gene calls are TRBV5-6 and TRBJ2-7; possible D gene TRBD1, 6 bases. Germline lookup yields CDR1 SGHDT and CDR2 YYEEEE. V shed 4 bases and J shed 2 bases, with 16 bases lying between them. CDR3 length: 15 residues. This CDR3 is CASSQTGRFTYEQYV. DNA for the CDR3: TGTGCCAGCAGCCAGACAGGACGATTCACCTACGAGCAGTACGTC.

CDR3 DNA: TGTGCCAGCACCGGTAGCGGGAGGAACACCGGGGAGCTGTTTTTT. It codes for CASTGSGRNTGELFF. This rearrangement joins TRBV2 to TRBJ2-2, with 9 bases identical to TRBD2. J lost 1 base, V lost 7 bases, and 4 bases had no gene match. The CDR3 spans 15 residues. The V gene's germline CDR1 is SNHLY and CDR2 FYNNEI.

The V call is TRBV6-6, the J call TRBJ2-7; the D gene is possibly TRBD2 (6 bases). Germline values: CDR1 MNHNY, CDR2 SVGAGI (reference sequence). The CDR3 spans 11 residues. V shed 2 bases and J shed 10 bases, with 9 bases lying between them. The CDR3 DNA reads as TGTGCCAGCAGTTACCCGGGACTCCAGTACTTC. Translating it yields CASSYPGLQYF.